This entry lists 17 T cell receptor beta chains sequenced from one sample in a study of blood T cell repertoires in COVID-19. Clones were sequenced by immunoSEQ multiplex PCR, and TCRdb holds only the in-frame ones, with some missing. In the table there are 70,000 to 100,000 clones, approximately 81% of which are singletons. The material sequenced was peripheral blood. These receptors came from a woman older than 75 with acute or convalescent COVID-19.

CDR3 DNA sequence: TGTGCCAGCAGCAGGGGGAAAGATACGCAGTATTTT. Translation gives CASSRGKDTQYF. This rearrangement joins TRBV11-3 to TRBJ2-3; maybe TRBD1 (6 bases). This CDR3 contains 12 residues. V was cut by 5 bases and J by 5 bases, with 8 bases left in between. Germline lookup yields CDR1 SGHNT and CDR2 YENEEA.

The rearrangement links TRBV7-8 to TRBJ1-6; 7 nucleotides match TRBD1. The CDR3 totals 16 residues. Unmatched junction bases numbered 8, after V lost 1 base and J lost 8 bases. CDR1 and CDR2 (germline): SGHVS, FQNEAQ. The DNA for the CDR3 is TGTGCCAGCAGCTTAGTAGGGGGCCAGAGGTATTCACCCCTCCACTTT. Translating it yields CASSLVGGQRYSPLHF.

The sample holds one count of this clone. This chain connects TRBV4-1 to TRBJ1-5, with 8 bases lining up with TRBD1. After removal of 5 bases from V and 6 bases from J, the junction contained 9 bases not matched to a gene. This CDR3 has 15 amino acids. Germline V gene lookup returns CDR1 MGHRA and CDR2 YSYEKL. The CDR3 loop is CASSAGGTGIQPQHF. As DNA, the CDR3 is TGCGCCAGCAGCGCTGGAGGGACAGGTATTCAGCCCCAGCATTTT.

The chain joins TRBV10-3 to TRBJ2-2; D gene unclear. In germline, CDR1 is ENHRY, CDR2 SYGVKD. This CDR3 region has 14 residues. With 10 bases removed from V and 1 base from J, the gap between germline ends came to 13 bases. This chain's CDR3 is CATTLAKNTGELFF. The CDR3 DNA is TGTGCCACCACCCTGGCCAAGAACACCGGGGAGCTGTTTTTT.

The V and J genes are TRBV27 and TRBJ2-7; the match to TRBD1 covers 10 bases. Germline loops: CDR1 MNHEY, CDR2 SMNVEV (reference sequence). Trimming cost V 3 bases and J 7 bases; bases outside gene matches: 15. The CDR3 has 17 amino acids. Here the CDR3 DNA reads TGTGCCAGCAGTTTGGTCCTGACCGGGACAGGGGTATTGGAGCAGTACTTC. This sequence encodes CASSLVLTGTGVLEQYF.

This clone was seen only once. This sequence joins TRBV12-3 or TRBV12-4 and TRBJ1-4; the D is unclear. This CDR3 is built from 12 residues. V lost 6 bases to trimming and J lost 8 bases, with 10 bases between them. CDR3 residues: CASSKIGEKLFF. Here the CDR3 DNA reads TGTGCCAGCAGCAAAATCGGGGAAAAACTGTTTTTT.

V gene TRBV3-1 (or the pseudogene TRBV3-2) combines with J gene TRBJ2-1, with 7 positions matching TRBD1. The CDR3 totals 12 residues. The germline V gene has CDR1 LGHDT and CDR2 YNNKEL (reference sequence). V gave up 5 bases and J gave up 6 bases; unmatched junction bases: 1. The chain's CDR3 is CASSDRVNEQFF. The CDR3 bases are TGTGCCAGCAGCGACAGGGTCAATGAGCAGTTCTTC.

V is TRBV6-5 and J is TRBJ2-3, with D perhaps matching TRBD2 (7 bases). V was trimmed by 8 bases and J by 5 bases, leaving 17 bases between them. The CDR3 spans 14 residues. Germline-derived CDR1 and CDR2 are MNHEY and SVGAGI. CDR3 bases: TGTGCCAGCGACTCCGGGGGGCCCCAAGATACGCAGTATTTT. It translates to CASDSGGPQDTQYF.

V gene TRBV5-1 combines with J gene TRBJ2-2; D perhaps matches TRBD1 (7 bases). In germline, CDR1 is SGHRS, CDR2 YFSETQ. V dropped 1 base and J dropped 3 bases, with 10 bases sitting between them. The CDR3 loop spans 15 amino acids. The CDR3 loop is CASSLPGGYTGELFF. The CDR3 DNA follows: TGCGCCAGCAGCTTGCCAGGGGGGTACACCGGGGAGCTGTTTTTT.

The chain carries TRBV9 and TRBJ2-7, with 7 bases matching TRBD2. Germline assignment: CDR1 SGDLS and CDR2 YYNGEE. V dropped 0 bases and J dropped 0; count of bases not matched to a gene: 3. The CDR3 is 15 residues long. The CDR3 reads CASSVEGDYSYEQYF. In DNA form, the CDR3 reads TGTGCCAGCAGCGTAGAAGGGGACTACTCCTACGAGCAGTACTTC. Using reference TRBV9 and TRBJ2-7 for the parts outside the CDR3, the full variable domain is DSGVTQTPKHLITATGQRVTLRCSPRSGDLSVYWYQQSLDQGLQFLIQYYNGEERAKGNILERFSAQQFPDLHSELNLSSLELGDSALYFCASSVEGDYSYEQYFGPGTRLTVT.

This rearrangement joins TRBV7-9 to TRBJ2-3; D not certain. Germline CDR1 is SEHNR and CDR2 is FQNEAQ (reference sequence). The CDR3 contains 12 residues. Between the trimmed V and J ends, which lost 10 bases and 6 bases, there was a span of 14 bases. CDR3 nucleotides: TGTGCCACCTCACGGGTCGGCGATACGCAGTATTTT. This codes for CATSRVGDTQYF.

This clone was seen a few times. The V and J genes are TRBV7-8 and TRBJ1-2, with D maybe TRBD1 (5 bases). This CDR3 is built from 17 residues. Trimming cost V 1 base and J 4 bases, with 19 bases left between them. Germline loops: CDR1 SGHVS, CDR2 FQNEAQ. This chain's CDR3 is CASSLDTGTQLRYGYTF. CDR3 DNA: TGTGCCAGCAGCTTAGATACCGGGACTCAACTGCGCTATGGCTACACCTTC.

The CDR3 DNA is TGTGCCTGGGACAACGGGGGGCTAGAGACCCAGTACTTC. Encoded protein: CAWDNGGLETQYF. The rearrangement links TRBV30 to TRBJ2-5; D might be TRBD2 (7 bases). Germline-derived CDR1 and CDR2 are GTSNPN and SVGIG (reference sequence). The CDR3 length is 13 residues. Trimming removed 5 bases from V and 4 bases from J, with 14 bases in between.

In this sample, this clone turned up once. This chain connects TRBV4-3 to TRBJ1-2; 12 nucleotides line up with TRBD1. The CDR3 extends over 16 amino acids. Looked up from germline, CDR1 is LGHNA and CDR2 is YSLEER. V was clipped by 1 base and J by 6 bases; unmatched bases: 6. The CDR3 protein is CASSQAGGQGANGYTF. The CDR3 DNA is TGCGCCAGCAGCCAAGCCGGGGGACAGGGGGCGAATGGCTACACCTTC.

The V gene is TRBV6-5, the J gene TRBJ2-7; TRBD1 aligns across 9 bases. The CDR3 length is 15 residues. J gave up 1 base and V 6 bases, and 7 bases lay outside the gene matches. Germline loops: CDR1 MNHEY, CDR2 SVGAGI. The CDR3 DNA sequence: TGTGCCAGCAGGACGACAGGGGGTAATTCCTACGAGCAGTACTTC. The encoded protein is CASRTTGGNSYEQYF.

The J gene is TRBJ1-1, the V gene TRBV19, with 9 bases aligning to TRBD1. Per germline, CDR1 LNHDA and CDR2 SQIVND (reference sequence). J gave up 0 bases and V 3 bases, and 11 bases lay outside the gene matches. The CDR3 is 18 residues long. CDR3 sequence (DNA): TGTGCCAGTAGTATCAGAAGGACAGGGGCCACTATGAACACTGAAGCTTTCTTT. Translated: CASSIRRTGATMNTEAFF.

The V and J genes are TRBV6-6 and TRBJ2-5; D perhaps matches TRBD2 (5 bases). The CDR3 has 15 residues. Germline V gene data show CDR1 as MNHNY and CDR2 as SVGAGI (reference sequence). Trimming stripped 2 bases from V and 5 bases from J, with 15 bases between. CDR3 DNA: TGTGCCAGCAGTTACCCCCAGAAGACGGGGGAGACCCAGTACTTC. Translated: CASSYPQKTGETQYF.